These 8 T cell receptor beta chains were sequenced from one sample in a study of OX40 agonist ivuxolimab in advanced cancers. Measured with immunoSEQ multiplex PCR; TCRdb has only the in-frame clones, and not every one. Altogether fewer than 90,000 clones are present, 80% to 90% being singletons, with the ten largest covering less than 0.85%. The sequencing used CD4+ or CD8+ T cells sorted from blood, collected in a trial of the OX40 agonist ivuxolimab. The receptors were gathered from an adult with an advanced solid tumor such as melanoma, head and neck, liver or kidney cancer.

The chain couples TRBV7-2 to TRBJ2-7, with 10 bases that match TRBD2. J gave up 4 bases and V 1 base, and 4 bases lay outside the gene matches. Germline V gene sequence: CDR1 SGHTA, CDR2 FQGNSA. There are 15 residues in the CDR3. The CDR3 DNA reads TGTGCCAGCAGCTTAGGCCCTAGCGGGAGTTACGAGCAGTACTTC. Its translation is CASSLGPSGSYEQYF. The full variable domain, rest sourced from reference TRBV7-2 and TRBJ2-7, is GAGVSQSPSNKVTEKGKDVELRCDPISGHTALYWYRQSLGQGLEFLIYFQGNSAPDKSGLPSDRFSAERTGGSVSTLTIQRTQQEDSAVYLCASSLGPSGSYEQYFGPGTRLTVT.

The chain carries TRBV7-4 and TRBJ2-7; D may be TRBD1 or TRBD2 (5 bases each). CDR1 and CDR2 from the germline V gene are SGHVT and SQSDAQ. CDR3 length: 11 residues. Trimming cost V 11 bases and J 3 bases, with 11 bases left between them. DNA of the CDR3: TGTGCCGATGGGGGTCACTACGAGCAGTACTTC. This translates into CADGGHYEQYF.

The chain uses TRBV7-2 and TRBJ2-1; 14 bases are a match to TRBD2. This CDR3 has 16 amino acids. With V trimmed by 5 bases and J by 10 bases, 10 bases remained unmatched. Germline CDR1 is SGHTA and CDR2 is FQGNSA. CDR3 in amino acids: CASSPQGTSGSGEQFF. For the CDR3, the DNA is TGTGCCAGCAGCCCCCAGGGGACTAGCGGGAGCGGCGAGCAGTTCTTC.

The gene calls are TRBV5-1 and TRBJ2-3; 13 bases map to TRBD2. Germline CDR1 is SGHRS and CDR2 is YFSETQ. V shed 0 bases, J shed 4 bases, and the junction held 2 bases outside the gene matches. The CDR3 extends over 16 amino acids. Here the CDR3 reads CASSLELAGGADTQYF. The CDR3 region has the DNA TGCGCCAGCAGCTTGGAACTAGCGGGAGGGGCAGATACGCAGTATTTT. Based on the CDR3 plus reference TRBV5-1 and TRBJ2-3, the full variable domain is KAGVTQTPRYLIKTRGQQVTLSCSPISGHRSVSWYQQTPGQGLQFLFEYFSETQRNKGNFPGRFSGRQFSNSRSEMNVSTLELGDSALYLCASSLELAGGADTQYFGPGTRLTVL.

This clone appeared a single time. The chain links TRBV28 to TRBJ2-7, with 8 bases identical to TRBD1. CDR3 length: 14 amino acids. The germline V gene has CDR1 MDHEN and CDR2 SYDVKM. V shed 8 bases and J 5 bases; nucleotides not matched to a gene: 11. CDR3 protein: CASLRTGRKNEQYF. CDR3 DNA: TGTGCCAGCCTCCGGACAGGGCGTAAGAACGAGCAGTACTTC.

The rearrangement links TRBV28 to TRBJ2-7, with a tentative D call TRBD2 (6 bases). With 2 bases removed from V and 2 bases from J, the gap between germline ends came to 7 bases. The germline gives CDR1 MDHEN, CDR2 SYDVKM. CDR3 length equals 13 residues. Here the CDR3 reads CASSLPGAYEQYF. In nucleotides, the CDR3 is TGTGCCAGCAGTTTACCGGGAGCCTACGAGCAGTACTTC.

The rearrangement links TRBV28 to TRBJ2-1; D gene unclear. The CDR3 is 13 residues long. The V and J ends lost 7 bases and 3 bases respectively, with 10 bases between them. Germline assignment: CDR1 MDHEN and CDR2 SYDVKM. The CDR3 sequence: CASTGPHYNEQFF. The CDR3, as DNA: TGTGCCAGCACCGGACCCCACTACAATGAGCAGTTCTTC.

The rearrangement joins TRBV29-1 to TRBJ2-5; 11 positions agree with TRBD1. The J segment lost 5 bases and the V segment lost 6 bases, leaving 5 bases of the junction unmatched. Germline V lookup: CDR1 SQVTM, CDR2 ANQGSEA. This CDR3 has 13 amino acids. The CDR3 loop reads CSVRTGGRETQYF. CDR3 coding DNA: TGCAGCGTGAGGACAGGGGGCCGGGAGACCCAGTACTTC.